These 16 T cell receptor beta chains were sequenced from one sample in a study of CD8 T cells in Susac syndrome. After extraction with the RNeasy kit, roughly 0.45 to 1 ug of the RNA was reverse transcribed using random hexamers. TCRdb analysed the immunoSEQ multiplex PCR reads with MiXCR anew, one entry per CDR3 protein. Here the sample spans 250,000 to 300,000 distinct CDR3 sequences, about nine tenths being singletons. The material sequenced was CD8+ T cells from PBMCs. The receptors were gathered from a human donor with multiple sclerosis.

This chain links TRBV7-9 with TRBJ2-3; no reliable D call. Germline V gene data show CDR1 as SEHNR and CDR2 as FQNEAQ (reference sequence). This CDR3 region has 13 residues. Trimming took off 4 bases at V and 4 bases at J, with 9 bases between the two ends. CDR3 amino acids: CASSYGSPDTQYF. The CDR3 DNA follows: TGTGCCAGCAGCTACGGGTCGCCAGATACGCAGTATTTT.

The chain couples TRBV28 to TRBJ2-1; no firm D call. CDR1 MDHEN and CDR2 SYDVKM come from the germline V gene. V gave up 5 bases and J gave up 5 bases, with 16 bases separating them. The CDR3 is 15 amino acids. As DNA, the CDR3 is TGTGCCAGCAGTCTTACCCAGCCAGTTCACAATGAGCAGTTCTTC. Amino acids: CASSLTQPVHNEQFF.

The chain's CDR3 is CASSYLVAGDTQYF. The CDR3 coding sequence is TGTGCCAGCAGTTACTTGGTAGCCGGAGATACGCAGTATTTT. The chain carries TRBV6-6 and TRBJ2-3; D is ambiguous. The CDR3 sequence is 14 residues long. The germline gives CDR1 MNHNY, CDR2 SVGAGI (reference sequence). Trimming removed 1 base at V and 5 bases at J, with 10 bases between.

The chain links TRBV10-3 to TRBJ2-1; either TRBD1 or TRBD2 may supply D (7 bases each). The CDR3 consists of 15 residues. With 4 bases removed from V and 0 bases from J, the gap between germline ends came to 10 bases. Per germline, CDR1 ENHRY and CDR2 SYGVKD. CDR3 coding DNA: TGTGCCATCAGTGCAGGGGGGGGCTCCTACAATGAGCAGTTCTTC. Amino acids: CAISAGGGSYNEQFF.

The chain couples TRBV19 to TRBJ2-4, with D perhaps matching TRBD2 (5 bases). This CDR3 contains 15 residues. V shed 11 bases and J shed 0 bases, with 17 bases lying between them. Germline V gene data show CDR1 as LNHDA and CDR2 as SQIVND (reference sequence). CDR3 nucleotides: TGTGCCTCTCGCCCGGAGGCGGTAGCCAAAAACATTCAGTACTTC. Its protein product is CASRPEAVAKNIQYF.

This chain connects TRBV27 to TRBJ2-6, with D uncertain. Per the germline V gene, CDR1 is MNHEY and CDR2 is SMNVEV (reference sequence). CDR3 length: 16 amino acids. The ends were cut back, 3 bases at V and 1 base at J, with 10 bases in the middle. This chain's CDR3 is CASSFLVASGANVLTF. The CDR3 region has the DNA TGTGCCAGCAGTTTTTTGGTCGCGTCTGGGGCCAACGTCCTGACTTTC.

The rearrangement joins TRBV27 to TRBJ1-1, with 7 bases matching TRBD1. Trimming took 2 bases from V and 1 from J; bases not matched to a gene: 1. Germline V lookup: CDR1 MNHEY, CDR2 SMNVEV (reference sequence). The CDR3 spans 14 residues. CDR3 nucleotides: TGTGCCAGCAGTTTAAGACAGGGGAACACTGAAGCTTTCTTT. Encoded protein: CASSLRQGNTEAFF.

The chain employs TRBV7-8 and TRBJ2-7, with D maybe TRBD1 (6 bases). The germline V gene encodes CDR1 SGHVS and CDR2 FQNEAQ. This CDR3 comprises 16 residues. V was pared by 3 bases and J by 0 bases, with 15 bases between. This chain's CDR3 is CASSFPIVGGSYEQYF. For the CDR3, the DNA is TGTGCCAGCAGCTTCCCCATTGTAGGGGGCTCCTACGAGCAGTACTTC.

This clonotype was seen a few times. The J gene is TRBJ2-1, the V gene TRBV7-8, with TRBD2 identical over 10 bases. V gave up 5 bases and J gave up 13 bases; unmatched junction bases: 5. Looked up from germline, CDR1 is SGHVS and CDR2 is FQNEAQ. The CDR3 extends over 12 amino acids. This chain's CDR3 is CASSPSGSLQFF. The CDR3 DNA is TGTGCCAGCAGCCCTAGCGGGAGTCTCCAGTTCTTC.

This sequence joins TRBV6-1 and TRBJ2-3; D may be TRBD2 (7 bases). Germline lookup yields CDR1 MNHNS and CDR2 SASEGT. The CDR3 consists of 16 residues. The germline V and J ends were trimmed by 0 bases and 1 base, with 11 bases remaining between them. CDR3 bases: TGTGCCAGCAGTGAAGCGGGAGGGGGAGGCACAGATACGCAGTATTTT. Translation gives CASSEAGGGGTDTQYF.

CDR3 amino acids: CSARGYSGGEPQETQYF. The CDR3 nucleotides read TGCAGTGCTAGAGGTTATTCTGGTGGCGAGCCGCAAGAGACCCAGTACTTC. The gene calls are TRBV20-1 and TRBJ2-5; D not resolved. CDR3 length equals 17 residues. Deletions cut 1 base from V and 2 bases from J, with 20 bases between. Germline V gives CDR1 DFQATT, CDR2 SNEGSKA (reference sequence).

The chain employs TRBV28 and TRBJ2-7; no firm D call. V was pared by 4 bases and J by 2 bases, with 9 bases between. CDR3 length equals 13 residues. Germline V gene sequence: CDR1 MDHEN, CDR2 SYDVKM. CDR3: CASSYHSPYEQYF. The CDR3 DNA reads TGTGCCAGCAGTTACCACAGTCCCTACGAGCAGTACTTC.

The chain has TRBV4-1 and TRBJ2-1, with 8 positions matching TRBD2. Unmatched junction bases numbered 6, after V lost 1 base and J lost 7 bases. CDR1 and CDR2 from the germline V gene are MGHRA and YSYEKL. The CDR3 has 15 amino acids. CDR3 in DNA: TGCGCCAGCAGCCAAGCAAGCGGGAGAGGGAATGAGCAGTTCTTC. Amino acids: CASSQASGRGNEQFF.

The CDR3 loop is CASSYTGPAGELFF. Written as DNA, the CDR3 is TGTGCCAGCAGTTACACCGGGCCCGCCGGGGAGCTGTTTTTT. This rearrangement joins TRBV6-2 or TRBV6-3 to TRBJ2-2; unclear D gene. The germline V and J ends were trimmed by 2 bases and 6 bases, with 10 bases remaining between them. The CDR3 has 14 amino acids. Germline CDR1 reads MNHEY; CDR2 reads SVGEGT.

This chain uses TRBV3-1 with TRBJ2-7; 12 bases line up with TRBD2. J was trimmed by 4 bases and V by 0 bases; bases with no gene match: 13. Germline CDR1 reads LGHDT; CDR2 reads YNNKEL (reference sequence). The length of the CDR3 is 19 residues. CDR3 sequence: CASSQENRTSGKRTYEQYF. The CDR3 DNA follows: TGTGCCAGCAGCCAAGAGAATCGGACTAGCGGGAAGAGGACTTACGAGCAGTACTTC.

The chain recombines TRBV13 with TRBJ2-3; 13 bases fit TRBD2. Losses at the gene ends were 5 bases for V and 0 bases for J; bases not matched to a gene: 5. From germline, CDR1 is PRHDT and CDR2 FYEKMQ (reference sequence). This CDR3 contains 17 residues. The CDR3 DNA is TGTGCCAGCAGCCTGGGACTAGCGGGGTCAAGCACAGATACGCAGTATTTT. Protein: CASSLGLAGSSTDTQYF. The variable domain in full, with the rest retrieved from reference TRBV13 and TRBJ2-3, is AAGVIQSPRHLIKEKRETATLKCYPIPRHDTVYWYQQGPGQDPQFLISFYEKMQSDKGSIPDRFSAQQFSDYHSELNMSSLELGDSALYFCASSLGLAGSSTDTQYFGPGTRLTVL.